This is a list of T cell receptor beta chains from one sample in a study of human T cells and chemical hapten exposure. In TCRdb, the RACE reads were re-called with MiXCR into one record per CDR3 protein. The data contain roughly 260,000 distinct CDR3 sequences, about 9.4% of them singletons. The starting material was whole blood, obtained in connection with sensitization to the hapten diphenylcyclopropenone (DPC). The receptors shown here come from a middle-aged woman with alopecia areata. Some clones in this sample may be carry-over from other donors' samples. CDR3s include the opening cysteine and the closing phenylalanine or tryptophan. A D gene is named only where the DNA matches it firmly. Expanded clones are given a class, and other clones once, few, many or no size at all.

cdr3_nt: TGTGCCAGCAGTCGTGCCCGGGGATACGAGCAGTACTTC
cdr3_aa: CASSRARGYEQYF
clone_size: -
v_call: TRBV12-3/TRBV12-4
j_call: TRBJ2-7
d_call: -

cdr3_nt: TGCGCCAGCAGCCTAAGACAAACCCAAGAGACCCAGTACTTC
cdr3_aa: CASSLRQTQETQYF
clone_size: many
v_call: TRBV10-2
j_call: TRBJ2-5
d_call: -

cdr3_nt: TGTGCCAGCAGCTTAGCGCAAGCGGGAGGAGGTAGTGAGCAGTTCTTC
cdr3_aa: CASSLAQAGGGSEQFF
clone_size: few
v_call: TRBV7-2
j_call: TRBJ2-1
d_call: TRBD2

cdr3_nt: TGCAGCGTTGGTGACTTCGATGAGCAGTTCTTC
cdr3_aa: CSVGDFDEQFF
clone_size: many
v_call: TRBV29-1
j_call: TRBJ2-1
d_call: -

cdr3_nt: TGTGCCATCAGTGTTGCAGGAGGGTCCCAAGAGACCCAGTACTTC
cdr3_aa: CAISVAGGSQETQYF
clone_size: -
v_call: TRBV10-3
j_call: TRBJ2-5
d_call: -

cdr3_nt: TGTGCCACCAGTGATAAATACGCAGGGGGTCAGCCCCAGCATTTT
cdr3_aa: CATSDKYAGGQPQHF
clone_size: few
v_call: TRBV24-1
j_call: TRBJ1-5
d_call: TRBD1

cdr3_nt: TGTGCCAGCAGCCAGGTAACCGCCCTCCCCTACGAGCAGTACTTC
cdr3_aa: CASSQVTALPYEQYF
clone_size: -
v_call: TRBV3-1
j_call: TRBJ2-7
d_call: -

cdr3_nt: TGTGCCACCAGTGACAGGGACAGCACAGATACGCAGTATTTT
cdr3_aa: CATSDRDSTDTQYF
clone_size: -
v_call: TRBV24-1
j_call: TRBJ2-3
d_call: -

cdr3_nt: TGTGCCAGCAGCCCGGGACTAGGACCTAACACCGGGGAGCTGTTTTTT
cdr3_aa: CASSPGLGPNTGELFF
clone_size: -
v_call: TRBV4-2
j_call: TRBJ2-2
d_call: TRBD2

cdr3_nt: TGTGCCACCAGCAGAGAGGGGGCTGGGGCCAACGTCCTGACTTTC
cdr3_aa: CATSREGAGANVLTF
clone_size: -
v_call: TRBV15
j_call: TRBJ2-6
d_call: -

cdr3_nt: TGTGCCAGCAGTTTCAAGGGCCGAGGGTTCTATGAGCAGTTCTTC
cdr3_aa: CASSFKGRGFYEQFF
clone_size: few
v_call: TRBV12-3/TRBV12-4
j_call: TRBJ2-1
d_call: -

cdr3_nt: TGTGCCAGCAGTGAAGGTCTAGCGGAGGGAGCCGGGGAGCTGTTTTTT
cdr3_aa: CASSEGLAEGAGELFF
clone_size: -
v_call: TRBV2
j_call: TRBJ2-2
d_call: TRBD2

cdr3_nt: TGTGCCAGCAGTTACCCCCGGACATTGATAGCCAAAAACATTCAGTACTTC
cdr3_aa: CASSYPRTLIAKNIQYF
clone_size: many
v_call: TRBV6-2/TRBV6-3
j_call: TRBJ2-4
d_call: -

cdr3_nt: TGTGCCAGCAGTGACGGGGGGAGGTGGAACATTCAGTACTTC
cdr3_aa: CASSDGGRWNIQYF
clone_size: -
v_call: TRBV25-1
j_call: TRBJ2-4
d_call: TRBD2

cdr3_nt: TGTGCCAGCAGGGACAGGAACACAGATACGCAGTATTTT
cdr3_aa: CASRDRNTDTQYF
clone_size: -
v_call: TRBV28
j_call: TRBJ2-3
d_call: TRBD1

cdr3_nt: TGCAGTGCTCTCCGTGGAGCCACAGATACGCAGTATTTT
cdr3_aa: CSALRGATDTQYF
clone_size: few
v_call: TRBV20-1
j_call: TRBJ2-3
d_call: -

cdr3_nt: TGTGCCAGCAGCGCAGCCGGGACAGGAGTCTACGAGCAGTACTTC
cdr3_aa: CASSAAGTGVYEQYF
clone_size: -
v_call: TRBV9
j_call: TRBJ2-7
d_call: TRBD1

cdr3_nt: TGTGCCAGTGGACGGGATGAAGCTTTCTTT
cdr3_aa: CASGRDEAFF
clone_size: few
v_call: TRBV6-6
j_call: TRBJ1-1
d_call: -

cdr3_nt: TGTGCCAGCAGTACCCCCCCGGGACAGGGCCCAGATACGCAGTATTTT
cdr3_aa: CASSTPPGQGPDTQYF
clone_size: -
v_call: TRBV4-2
j_call: TRBJ2-3
d_call: TRBD1

cdr3_nt: TGCAGCGTTGTCGGCAGGATGGGGAACACTGAAGCTTTCTTT
cdr3_aa: CSVVGRMGNTEAFF
clone_size: -
v_call: TRBV29-1
j_call: TRBJ1-1
d_call: -

cdr3_nt: TGTGCCACCCGGGGACTAGCGGGTTACAATGAGCAGTTCTTC
cdr3_aa: CATRGLAGYNEQFF
clone_size: -
v_call: TRBV12-3/TRBV12-4
j_call: TRBJ2-1
d_call: TRBD2

cdr3_nt: TGTGCCAGCAGCCCAGTTGGGAGCCCCTACGAGCAGTACTTC
cdr3_aa: CASSPVGSPYEQYF
clone_size: -
v_call: TRBV7-9
j_call: TRBJ2-7
d_call: -

cdr3_nt: TGTGCCAGCAGCTTAGTTGGGGCCAGTACAGATACGCAGTATTTT
cdr3_aa: CASSLVGASTDTQYF
clone_size: many
v_call: TRBV7-3
j_call: TRBJ2-3
d_call: -

cdr3_nt: TGTGCCATCACCACGGGACCCAGGAACACTGAAGCTTTCTTT
cdr3_aa: CAITTGPRNTEAFF
clone_size: many
v_call: TRBV10-3
j_call: TRBJ1-1
d_call: -

cdr3_nt: TGTGCCAGCAGCTTGGCTAGCGGGAGCTCCTACGAGCAGTACTTC
cdr3_aa: CASSLASGSSYEQYF
clone_size: few
v_call: TRBV7-2
j_call: TRBJ2-7
d_call: TRBD2

cdr3_nt: TGTGCCAGCAGCCTCCGACAGGGACTTAACAATGAGCAGTTCTTC
cdr3_aa: CASSLRQGLNNEQFF
clone_size: few
v_call: TRBV12-3/TRBV12-4
j_call: TRBJ2-1
d_call: -

cdr3_nt: TGTGCCAGCAGCTATGGGGTAGGCGGGAACCCTGGAAACACCATATATTTT
cdr3_aa: CASSYGVGGNPGNTIYF
clone_size: -
v_call: TRBV6-5
j_call: TRBJ1-3
d_call: -

cdr3_nt: TGTGCCAGCAGGACAGAAGACACTGAAGCTTTCTTT
cdr3_aa: CASRTEDTEAFF
clone_size: many
v_call: TRBV12-3/TRBV12-4
j_call: TRBJ1-1
d_call: -